Shown below are 19 T cell receptor beta chains from a single sample sequenced in a study of OX40 agonist ivuxolimab in advanced cancers. Some clones are missing from TCRdb's copy, which holds only in-frame ones; the method was immunoSEQ multiplex PCR. The table records roughly 84,000 clones, approximately 81% of them present only once. The sequences come from CD4+ or CD8+ T cells sorted from blood, collected in a trial of the OX40 agonist ivuxolimab. The origin of the receptors is an adult with an advanced solid tumor such as melanoma, head and neck, liver or kidney cancer.

The chain employs TRBV4-1 and TRBJ1-2, with 9 positions matching TRBD1. CDR1 is MGHRA and CDR2 is YSYEKL in the germline V gene. This CDR3 contains 16 residues. V shed 5 bases, J shed 0 bases, and the junction held 7 bases outside the gene matches. The CDR3 sequence is CASSSGTGISNYGYTF. The DNA for the CDR3 is TGCGCCAGCAGCTCCGGGACAGGGATTTCTAACTATGGCTACACCTTC.

In regard to this clone: Because the CDR3 is missing its conserved closing phenylalanine or tryptophan, this is likely a read error. No DNA is shown, since the ends of the CDR3 on it are uncertain; the CDR3 is the one TCRdb lists. The chain is built from TRBV27 and TRBJ2-7; the D call of TRBD2 is as the table states it, not checked on the DNA. Both ends counted, the CDR3 spans 8 residues. The germline V gene has CDR1 MNHEY and CDR2 SMNVEV (reference sequence). CDR3 loop: CASRRFVL.

The rearrangement joins TRBV5-4 to TRBJ1-4; tentative D call: TRBD1 (5 bases). CDR1 is SGHNT, CDR2 YYREEE, per germline (reference sequence). Trimming removed 4 bases from V and 8 bases from J, with 12 bases in between. The CDR3 consists of 13 residues. The CDR3 DNA reads TGTGCCAGCAGCGTGCAGGGCGTGGAAAAACTGTTTTTT. Protein sequence: CASSVQGVEKLFF.

This clone has just one count. The chain joins TRBV5-1 to TRBJ2-3, with 14 bases aligning to TRBD2. Trimming at V came to 4 bases and at J to 6 bases, leaving 16 bases not matched to a gene. The V gene's germline CDR1 is SGHRS and CDR2 YFSETQ. The length of the CDR3 is 19 residues. CDR3 amino acids: CASSEGTSGRGARLDTQYF. CDR3 DNA sequence: TGCGCCAGCAGCGAAGGGACTAGCGGGAGAGGGGCTAGGCTGGATACGCAGTATTTT.

This chain uses TRBV7-9 with TRBJ1-2, with TRBD1 as a possible D gene (6 bases). The V gene's germline CDR1 is SEHNR and CDR2 FQNEAQ (reference sequence). V was pared by 2 bases and J by 5 bases, with 12 bases between. The CDR3 length is 14 residues. The CDR3 spells CASSLQGTPYGYTF. The CDR3 bases are TGTGCCAGCAGCTTACAGGGGACCCCTTATGGCTACACCTTC.

The DNA for the CDR3 is TGTGCCAGCAGCGCTGGGGGGTGGCCAGGAGATATTAGCAATCAGCCCCAGCATTTT. It is translated as CASSAGGWPGDISNQPQHF. V and J are TRBV2 and TRBJ1-5; TRBD1 is a possible D gene (5 bases). Germline loops: CDR1 SNHLY, CDR2 FYNNEI. Trimming shortened V by 6 bases and J by 0 bases, and 24 bases separated the two germline ends. The CDR3 consists of 19 residues.

The chain links TRBV6-1 to TRBJ2-6; 9 bases fit TRBD1. V was clipped by 7 bases and J by 10 bases; unmatched bases: 8. The CDR3 has 14 amino acids. From germline, CDR1 is MNHNS and CDR2 SASEGT. CDR3 coding DNA: TGTGCCAGCACCACGCGACAGGGGGTAAACGTCCTGACTTTC. It encodes CASTTRQGVNVLTF.

V gene TRBV27 combines with J gene TRBJ2-1, with D maybe TRBD2 (7 bases). Germline-derived CDR1 and CDR2 are MNHEY and SMNVEV (reference sequence). The CDR3 has 17 residues. V was shortened by 1 base and J by 0 bases, with 13 bases between the two germline ends. CDR3: CASSLYGGPSSYNEQFF. The CDR3 DNA follows: TGTGCCAGCAGTTTATACGGGGGGCCCAGCTCCTACAATGAGCAGTTCTTC.

The rearrangement uses TRBV12-5 and TRBJ1-2, with 12 bases identical to TRBD1. The CDR3 spans 16 residues. Germline V gene data show CDR1 as LGHNT and CDR2 as FRNRAP. The V gene end was trimmed by 6 bases and the J gene end by 2 bases; junction bases not matched to a gene: 7. The CDR3: CASGSGTGGTNYGYTF. CDR3 DNA: TGTGCTAGTGGGTCCGGGACAGGGGGCACCAACTATGGCTACACCTTC.

The chain combines TRBV2 with TRBJ2-5, with D possibly TRBD1 on 5 matching bases. The J call could be wrong; TRBJ2-7 is a better fit for the DNA end. The germline CDR1 and CDR2 sequences are SNHLY and FYNNEI. The CDR3 is 13 amino acids. In nucleotides, the CDR3 is TGTGCCAGCAGTGTGCAGGGAACATACGAGCAGTACTTC. Residues: CASSVQGTYEQYF.

The chain employs TRBV18 and TRBJ2-3; D remains ambiguous. Per the germline V gene, CDR1 is KGHSH and CDR2 is LQKENI. Between the trimmed V and J ends, which lost 4 bases and 1 base, there was a span of 6 bases. The CDR3 covers 13 residues. The chain's CDR3 is CASSLPGTDTQYF. The CDR3 DNA is TGTGCCAGCTCACTACCAGGCACAGATACGCAGTATTTT.

The chain links TRBV27 to TRBJ2-5, with D possibly being TRBD2 (5 bases). The J call is uncertain, as TRBJ2-7 better fits the DNA end. The CDR3 spans 15 residues. Germline CDR1 reads MNHEY; CDR2 reads SMNVEV (reference sequence). CDR3 DNA: TGTGCCAGCAGTTTTCAGAGCGGCCAAGGCTACGAGCAGTACTTC. This encodes CASSFQSGQGYEQYF.

This clone has ten or more counts. The chain has TRBV5-6 and TRBJ2-7; possibly TRBD1 for D (5 bases). V was shortened by 0 bases and J by 7 bases, with 14 bases between the two germline ends. The CDR3 is made up of 14 amino acids. Germline V CDR1 and CDR2: SGHDT, YYEEEE. DNA of the CDR3: TGTGCCAGCAGCTTGGAGGGGTCAGTCGAGGAGCAGTACTTC. This gives the protein CASSLEGSVEEQYF.

V gene TRBV4-2 combines with J gene TRBJ1-6; 9 nucleotides align to TRBD1. This CDR3 contains 20 residues. Germline CDR1 is LGHNA and CDR2 is YNFKEQ. Trimming at V came to 3 bases and at J to 7 bases, leaving 19 bases not matched to a gene. CDR3 loop: CASSHALTPGTGSTNSPLHF. The CDR3 DNA sequence: TGTGCCAGCAGCCATGCCCTGACTCCCGGGACAGGGTCCACCAATTCACCCCTCCACTTT.

The chain recombines TRBV14 with TRBJ2-1; D not certain. Germline V gives CDR1 SGHDN, CDR2 FVKESK. The V end lost 0 bases, the J end lost 15 bases, and 12 bases lay between the germline ends. The CDR3 covers 12 residues. Here the CDR3 reads CASSQDLVVRFF. In nucleotides, the CDR3 is TGTGCCAGCAGCCAAGATTTGGTGGTTCGGTTCTTC.

V gene TRBV11-1 combines with J gene TRBJ1-5; a weak D match, TRBD1 (6 bases). This CDR3 is 19 amino acids long. The germline V gene has CDR1 SGHAT and CDR2 FQDESV (reference sequence). Trimming removed 3 bases from V and 0 bases from J, with 21 bases in between. The CDR3 nucleotides read TGTGCCAGCAGCTTGGCGGGGGGGCGGATACGCGATAGCAATCAGCCCCAGCATTTT. This sequence encodes CASSLAGGRIRDSNQPQHF.

J is TRBJ2-2 and V is TRBV11-3; no clear D. V was trimmed by 10 bases and J by 3 bases, leaving 18 bases between them. Germline CDR1 reads SGHNT; CDR2 reads YENEEA. CDR3 size: 15 residues. The CDR3 loop reads CATPLGPGDTGELFF. CDR3 DNA: TGTGCCACCCCCCTTGGGCCAGGTGACACCGGGGAGCTGTTTTTT.

This rearrangement joins TRBV4-2 to TRBJ1-2; TRBD1 might be the D (6 bases). Germline V lookup: CDR1 LGHNA, CDR2 YNFKEQ. The CDR3 is 18 residues long. V was clipped by 0 bases and J by 7 bases, with 24 bases between them. CDR3 bases: TGTGCCAGCAGCCAAGATCATGGCCAGGGGTCCCCTTTGGGTGGCTACACCTTC. It specifies CASSQDHGQGSPLGGYTF.

This clone was recorded only once. The V gene is TRBV10-1, the J gene TRBJ1-2, with a tentative D call TRBD1 (5 bases). CDR1 is WNHNN and CDR2 is SYGVQD in the germline V gene (reference sequence). V dropped 9 bases and J dropped 6 bases, with 23 bases sitting between them. CDR3 size: 15 residues. The CDR3 reads CASSTRTPEGNGYTF. CDR3 nucleotide sequence: TGCGCCAGTTCGACCAGGACGCCGGAGGGGAATGGCTACACCTTC.